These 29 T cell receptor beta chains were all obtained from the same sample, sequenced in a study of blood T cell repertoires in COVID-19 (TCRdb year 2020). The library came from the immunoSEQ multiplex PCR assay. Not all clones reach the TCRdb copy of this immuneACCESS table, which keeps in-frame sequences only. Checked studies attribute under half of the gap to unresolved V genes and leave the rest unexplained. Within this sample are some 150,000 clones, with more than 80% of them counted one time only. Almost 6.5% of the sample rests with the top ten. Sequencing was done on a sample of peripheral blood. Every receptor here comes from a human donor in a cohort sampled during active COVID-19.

The CDR3 DNA reads as TGTGCCACCAGCAGAGGGGGGCGGGGGGACAATGAGCAGTTCTTC. This encodes CATSRGGRGDNEQFF. V is TRBV15 and J is TRBJ2-1; 8 positions agree with TRBD2. CDR1 and CDR2 from the germline V gene are LNHNV and YYDKDF (reference sequence). The ends lost 1 base at V and 5 bases at J; junction bases unmatched: 4. This CDR3 contains 15 residues.

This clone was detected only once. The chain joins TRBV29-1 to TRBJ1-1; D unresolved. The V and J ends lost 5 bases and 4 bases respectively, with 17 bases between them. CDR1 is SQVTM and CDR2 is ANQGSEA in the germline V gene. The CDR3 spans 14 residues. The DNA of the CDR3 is TGCAGCGTTAAAAGGTGGGAGTTTGGCACTGAAGCTTTCTTT. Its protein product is CSVKRWEFGTEAFF. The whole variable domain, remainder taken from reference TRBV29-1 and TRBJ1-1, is SAVISQKPSRDICQRGTSLTIQCQVDSQVTMMFWYRQQPGQSLTLIATANQGSEATYESGFVIDKFPISRPNLTFSTLTVSNMSPEDSSIYLCSVKRWEFGTEAFFGQGTRLTVV.

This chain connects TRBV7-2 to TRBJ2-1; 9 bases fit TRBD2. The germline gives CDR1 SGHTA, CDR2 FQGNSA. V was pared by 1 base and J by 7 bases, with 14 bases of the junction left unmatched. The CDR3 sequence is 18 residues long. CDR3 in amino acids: CASSLVGFGAGGWNEQFF. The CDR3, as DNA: TGTGCCAGCAGCTTAGTGGGGTTTGGAGCGGGGGGTTGGAATGAGCAGTTCTTC.

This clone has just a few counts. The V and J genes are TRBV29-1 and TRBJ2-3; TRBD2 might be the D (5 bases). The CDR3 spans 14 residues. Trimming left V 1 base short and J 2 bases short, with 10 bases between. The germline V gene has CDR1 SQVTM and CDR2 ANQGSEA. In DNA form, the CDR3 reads TGCAGCGTTGAAGCGGGAACTTCCACAGATACGCAGTATTTT. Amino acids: CSVEAGTSTDTQYF.

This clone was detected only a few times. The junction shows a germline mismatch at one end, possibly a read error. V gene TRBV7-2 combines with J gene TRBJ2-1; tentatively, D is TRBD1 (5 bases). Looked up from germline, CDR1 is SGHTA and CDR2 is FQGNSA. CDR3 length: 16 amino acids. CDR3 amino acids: CASSPSSTRDYSEQFF. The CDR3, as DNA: TGTGCCAGCAGCCCTTCGTCCACCAGGGATTACAGTGAGCAGTTCTTC.

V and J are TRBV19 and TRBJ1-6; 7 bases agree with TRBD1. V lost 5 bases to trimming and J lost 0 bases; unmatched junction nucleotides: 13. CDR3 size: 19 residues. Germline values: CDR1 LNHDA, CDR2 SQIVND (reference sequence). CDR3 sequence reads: CASSDQGGRGSSYNSPLHF. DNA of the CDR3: TGTGCCAGTAGTGACCAAGGGGGCCGGGGGAGCTCCTATAATTCACCCCTCCACTTT.

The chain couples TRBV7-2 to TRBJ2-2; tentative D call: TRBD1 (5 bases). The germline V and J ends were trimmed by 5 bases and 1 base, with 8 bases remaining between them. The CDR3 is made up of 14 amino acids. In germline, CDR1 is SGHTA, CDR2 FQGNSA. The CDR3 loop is CASSQGVNTGELFF. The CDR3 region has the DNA TGTGCCAGCAGCCAAGGGGTGAACACCGGGGAGCTGTTTTTT.

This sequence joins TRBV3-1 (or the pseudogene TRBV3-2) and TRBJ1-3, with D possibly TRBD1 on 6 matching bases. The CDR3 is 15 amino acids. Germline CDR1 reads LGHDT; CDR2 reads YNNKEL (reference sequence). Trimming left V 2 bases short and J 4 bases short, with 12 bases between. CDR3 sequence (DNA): TGTGCCAGCAGCCAAAGTGACGGACAGGGAAACACCATATATTTT. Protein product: CASSQSDGQGNTIYF.

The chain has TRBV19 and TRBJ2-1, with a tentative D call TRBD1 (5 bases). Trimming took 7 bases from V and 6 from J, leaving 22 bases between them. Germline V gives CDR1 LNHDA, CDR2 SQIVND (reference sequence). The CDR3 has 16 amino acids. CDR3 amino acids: CASMESARGPGNEQFF. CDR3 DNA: TGTGCCAGTATGGAATCAGCAAGGGGTCCGGGCAATGAGCAGTTCTTC. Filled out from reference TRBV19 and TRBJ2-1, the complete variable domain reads DGGITQSPKYLFRKEGQNVTLSCEQNLNHDAMYWYRQDPGQGLRLIYYSQIVNDFQKGDIAEGYSVSREKKESFPLTVTSAQKNPTAFYLCASMESARGPGNEQFFGPGTRLTVL.

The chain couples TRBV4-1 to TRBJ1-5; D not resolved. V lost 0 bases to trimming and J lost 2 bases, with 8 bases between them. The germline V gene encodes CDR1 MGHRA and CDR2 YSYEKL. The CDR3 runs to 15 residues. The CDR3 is CASSQEIRGNQPQHF. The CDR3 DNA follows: TGCGCCAGCAGCCAAGAAATTCGTGGCAATCAGCCCCAGCATTTT.

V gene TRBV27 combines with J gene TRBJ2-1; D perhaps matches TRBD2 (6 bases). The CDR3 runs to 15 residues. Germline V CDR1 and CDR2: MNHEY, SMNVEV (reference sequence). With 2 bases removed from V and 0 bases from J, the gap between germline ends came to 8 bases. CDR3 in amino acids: CASSLARDSYNEQFF. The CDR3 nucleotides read TGTGCCAGCAGTTTAGCGCGGGACTCCTACAATGAGCAGTTCTTC.

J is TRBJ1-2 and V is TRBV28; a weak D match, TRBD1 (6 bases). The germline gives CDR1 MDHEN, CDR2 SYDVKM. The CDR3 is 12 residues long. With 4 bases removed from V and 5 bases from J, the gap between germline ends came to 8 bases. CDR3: CASSSGVYGYTF. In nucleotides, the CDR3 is TGTGCCAGCAGTTCAGGGGTTTATGGCTACACCTTC.

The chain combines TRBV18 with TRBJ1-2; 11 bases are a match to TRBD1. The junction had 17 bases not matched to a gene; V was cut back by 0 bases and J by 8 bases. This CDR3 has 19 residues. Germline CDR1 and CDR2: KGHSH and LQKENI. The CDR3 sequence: CASSPPHPGQGGLLGGYTF. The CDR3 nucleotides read TGTGCCAGCTCACCACCCCACCCGGGACAGGGGGGTCTCTTGGGCGGCTACACCTTC.

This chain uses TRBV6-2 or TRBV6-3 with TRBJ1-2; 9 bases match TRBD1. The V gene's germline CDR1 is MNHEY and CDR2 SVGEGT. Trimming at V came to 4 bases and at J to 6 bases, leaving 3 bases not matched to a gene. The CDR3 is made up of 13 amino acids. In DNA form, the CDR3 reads TGTGCCAGCAGTTCCGGGACAGGGAATGGCTACACCTTC. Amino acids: CASSSGTGNGYTF.

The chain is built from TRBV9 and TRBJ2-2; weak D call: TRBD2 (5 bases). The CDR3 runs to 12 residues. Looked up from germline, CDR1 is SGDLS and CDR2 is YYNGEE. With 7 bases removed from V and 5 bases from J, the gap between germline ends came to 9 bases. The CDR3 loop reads CASGSLTGELFF. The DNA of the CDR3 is TGTGCCAGCGGGAGTCTAACCGGGGAGCTGTTTTTT.

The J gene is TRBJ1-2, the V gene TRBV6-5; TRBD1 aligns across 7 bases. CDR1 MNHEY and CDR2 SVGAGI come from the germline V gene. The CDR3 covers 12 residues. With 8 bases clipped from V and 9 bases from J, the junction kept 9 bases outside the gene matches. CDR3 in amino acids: CASSRQGISYTF. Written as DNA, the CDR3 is TGTGCCAGCTCGAGACAGGGTATTAGCTACACCTTC.

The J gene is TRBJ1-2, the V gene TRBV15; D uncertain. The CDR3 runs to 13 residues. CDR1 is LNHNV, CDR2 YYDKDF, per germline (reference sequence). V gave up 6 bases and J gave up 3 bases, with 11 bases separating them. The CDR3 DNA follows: TGTGCCACCAGTCGAATCGGGGACTATGGCTACACCTTC. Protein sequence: CATSRIGDYGYTF.

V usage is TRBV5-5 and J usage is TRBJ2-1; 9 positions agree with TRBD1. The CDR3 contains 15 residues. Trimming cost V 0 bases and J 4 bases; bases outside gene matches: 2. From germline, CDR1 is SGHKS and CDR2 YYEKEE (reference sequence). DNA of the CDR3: TGTGCCAGCAGCTTGGAGGACAGGGGTTACAATGAGCAGTTCTTC. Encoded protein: CASSLEDRGYNEQFF.

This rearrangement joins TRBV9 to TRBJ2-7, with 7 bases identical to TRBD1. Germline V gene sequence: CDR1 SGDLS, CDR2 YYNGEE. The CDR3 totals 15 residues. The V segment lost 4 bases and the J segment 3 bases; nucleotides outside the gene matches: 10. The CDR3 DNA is TGTGCCAGCAGCTCCACGACAGGGATAGGCTACGAGCAGTACTTC. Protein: CASSSTTGIGYEQYF.

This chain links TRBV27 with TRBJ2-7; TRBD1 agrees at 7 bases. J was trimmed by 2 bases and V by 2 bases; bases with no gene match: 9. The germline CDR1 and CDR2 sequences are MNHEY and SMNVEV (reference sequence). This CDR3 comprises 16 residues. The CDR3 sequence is CASSLLSLGTAYEQYF. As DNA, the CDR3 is TGTGCCAGCAGTTTACTATCTCTGGGGACAGCCTACGAGCAGTACTTC.

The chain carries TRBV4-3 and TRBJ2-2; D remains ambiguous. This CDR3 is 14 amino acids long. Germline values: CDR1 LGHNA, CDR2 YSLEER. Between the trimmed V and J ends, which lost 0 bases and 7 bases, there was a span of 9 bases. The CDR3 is CASSQDPGFGELFF. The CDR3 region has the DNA TGCGCCAGCAGCCAAGATCCTGGCTTCGGGGAGCTGTTTTTT.

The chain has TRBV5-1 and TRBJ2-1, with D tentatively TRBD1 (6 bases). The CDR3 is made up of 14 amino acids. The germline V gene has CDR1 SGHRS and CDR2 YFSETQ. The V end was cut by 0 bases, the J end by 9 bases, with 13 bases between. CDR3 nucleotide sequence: TGCGCCAGCAGCTTGGACAGGGCCCCAGTTGAGCAGTTCTTC. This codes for CASSLDRAPVEQFF.

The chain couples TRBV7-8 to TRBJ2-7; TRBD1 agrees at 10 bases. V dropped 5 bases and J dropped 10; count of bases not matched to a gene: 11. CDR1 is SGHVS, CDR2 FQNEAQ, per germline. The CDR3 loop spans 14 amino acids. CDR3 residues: CASSRGQGMEEQYF. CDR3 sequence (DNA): TGTGCCAGCAGCAGGGGACAGGGGATGGAAGAACAGTACTTC.

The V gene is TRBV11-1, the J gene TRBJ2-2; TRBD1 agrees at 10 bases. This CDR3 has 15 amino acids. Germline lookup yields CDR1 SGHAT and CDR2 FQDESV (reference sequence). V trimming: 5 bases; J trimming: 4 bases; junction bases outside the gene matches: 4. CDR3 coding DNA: TGTGCCAGCAGCCCGACAGGGGGCCGCACCGGGGAGCTGTTTTTT. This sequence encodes CASSPTGGRTGELFF.

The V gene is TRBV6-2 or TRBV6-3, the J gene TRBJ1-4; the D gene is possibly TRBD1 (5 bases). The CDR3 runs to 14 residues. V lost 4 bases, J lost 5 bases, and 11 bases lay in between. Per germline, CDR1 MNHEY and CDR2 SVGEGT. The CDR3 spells CASSFDRLNEKLFF. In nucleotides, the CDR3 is TGTGCCAGCAGTTTTGACAGACTCAATGAAAAACTGTTTTTT.

The CDR3 DNA follows: TGTGCCAGCAGTCCCAGAATCGAACACGATACGCAGTATTTT. This gives the protein CASSPRIEHDTQYF. This chain joins TRBV27 and TRBJ2-3; D gene ambiguous. Germline CDR1 MNHEY, CDR2 SMNVEV (reference sequence). V lost 5 bases, J lost 6 bases, and 15 bases lay in between. The CDR3 contains 14 residues.

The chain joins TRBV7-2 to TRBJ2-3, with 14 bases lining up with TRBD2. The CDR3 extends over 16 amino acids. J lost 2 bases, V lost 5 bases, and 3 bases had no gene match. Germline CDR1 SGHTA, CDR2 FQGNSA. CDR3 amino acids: CASSVTSGGATDTQYF. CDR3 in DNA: TGTGCCAGCAGCGTGACTAGCGGGGGGGCCACAGATACGCAGTATTTT.

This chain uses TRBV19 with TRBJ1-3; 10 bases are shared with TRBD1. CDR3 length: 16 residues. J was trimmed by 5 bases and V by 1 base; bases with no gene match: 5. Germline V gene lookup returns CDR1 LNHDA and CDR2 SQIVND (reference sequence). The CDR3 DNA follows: TGTGCCAGTAGTATAGGACGACAGGGGGCCAGAAACACCATATATTTT. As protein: CASSIGRQGARNTIYF. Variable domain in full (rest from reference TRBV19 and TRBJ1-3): DGGITQSPKYLFRKEGQNVTLSCEQNLNHDAMYWYRQDPGQGLRLIYYSQIVNDFQKGDIAEGYSVSREKKESFPLTVTSAQKNPTAFYLCASSIGRQGARNTIYFGEGSWLTVV.

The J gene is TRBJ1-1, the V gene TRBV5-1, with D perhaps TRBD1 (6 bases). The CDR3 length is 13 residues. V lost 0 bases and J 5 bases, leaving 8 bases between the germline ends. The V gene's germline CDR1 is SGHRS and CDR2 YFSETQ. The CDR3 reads CASSLGGLTEAFF. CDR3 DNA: TGCGCCAGCAGCTTGGGGGGGCTAACTGAAGCTTTCTTT.